This paragraph covers one T cell receptor beta chain sequence. Its antigen is unidentified. The PCR used 60 Vbeta and 13 Jbeta primers. Here immunoSEQ multiplex PCR was the method, and the copy in TCRdb shows in-frame clones only, minus some. The table shows about 190,000 clones, with 81% occurring only once. This entry belongs to a study of cytomegalovirus exposure and HLA in healthy donors. Broader study findings: Among TCR beta chains of equal frequency, HLA-associated ones were more clonally expanded in a later analysis. Productive rates of about 87% or about 30% were seen for most TCR beta V segments in an earlier analysis. Cytomegalovirus-associated TCR beta chains were listed, numbering over 150. Later on, a genetic analysis was performed. It linked a missense variant in DCLRE1C with V- and J-gene trimming of TCR beta.

The CDR3 extends over 15 amino acids. V was trimmed by 0 bases and J by 3 bases, leaving 7 bases between them. Germline V CDR1 and CDR2: SGHTS, YDEGEE. The sample taken for sequencing was PBMCs. The chain links TRBV5-8 to TRBJ1-6; no clear D. This clonotype was obtained from a man between 45 and 60 years old in good health and CMV-seronegative. CDR3 coding DNA: TGTGCCAGCAGCTTGGGTCAGAACTATAATTCACCCCTCCACTTT. It yields the protein CASSLGQNYNSPLHF.